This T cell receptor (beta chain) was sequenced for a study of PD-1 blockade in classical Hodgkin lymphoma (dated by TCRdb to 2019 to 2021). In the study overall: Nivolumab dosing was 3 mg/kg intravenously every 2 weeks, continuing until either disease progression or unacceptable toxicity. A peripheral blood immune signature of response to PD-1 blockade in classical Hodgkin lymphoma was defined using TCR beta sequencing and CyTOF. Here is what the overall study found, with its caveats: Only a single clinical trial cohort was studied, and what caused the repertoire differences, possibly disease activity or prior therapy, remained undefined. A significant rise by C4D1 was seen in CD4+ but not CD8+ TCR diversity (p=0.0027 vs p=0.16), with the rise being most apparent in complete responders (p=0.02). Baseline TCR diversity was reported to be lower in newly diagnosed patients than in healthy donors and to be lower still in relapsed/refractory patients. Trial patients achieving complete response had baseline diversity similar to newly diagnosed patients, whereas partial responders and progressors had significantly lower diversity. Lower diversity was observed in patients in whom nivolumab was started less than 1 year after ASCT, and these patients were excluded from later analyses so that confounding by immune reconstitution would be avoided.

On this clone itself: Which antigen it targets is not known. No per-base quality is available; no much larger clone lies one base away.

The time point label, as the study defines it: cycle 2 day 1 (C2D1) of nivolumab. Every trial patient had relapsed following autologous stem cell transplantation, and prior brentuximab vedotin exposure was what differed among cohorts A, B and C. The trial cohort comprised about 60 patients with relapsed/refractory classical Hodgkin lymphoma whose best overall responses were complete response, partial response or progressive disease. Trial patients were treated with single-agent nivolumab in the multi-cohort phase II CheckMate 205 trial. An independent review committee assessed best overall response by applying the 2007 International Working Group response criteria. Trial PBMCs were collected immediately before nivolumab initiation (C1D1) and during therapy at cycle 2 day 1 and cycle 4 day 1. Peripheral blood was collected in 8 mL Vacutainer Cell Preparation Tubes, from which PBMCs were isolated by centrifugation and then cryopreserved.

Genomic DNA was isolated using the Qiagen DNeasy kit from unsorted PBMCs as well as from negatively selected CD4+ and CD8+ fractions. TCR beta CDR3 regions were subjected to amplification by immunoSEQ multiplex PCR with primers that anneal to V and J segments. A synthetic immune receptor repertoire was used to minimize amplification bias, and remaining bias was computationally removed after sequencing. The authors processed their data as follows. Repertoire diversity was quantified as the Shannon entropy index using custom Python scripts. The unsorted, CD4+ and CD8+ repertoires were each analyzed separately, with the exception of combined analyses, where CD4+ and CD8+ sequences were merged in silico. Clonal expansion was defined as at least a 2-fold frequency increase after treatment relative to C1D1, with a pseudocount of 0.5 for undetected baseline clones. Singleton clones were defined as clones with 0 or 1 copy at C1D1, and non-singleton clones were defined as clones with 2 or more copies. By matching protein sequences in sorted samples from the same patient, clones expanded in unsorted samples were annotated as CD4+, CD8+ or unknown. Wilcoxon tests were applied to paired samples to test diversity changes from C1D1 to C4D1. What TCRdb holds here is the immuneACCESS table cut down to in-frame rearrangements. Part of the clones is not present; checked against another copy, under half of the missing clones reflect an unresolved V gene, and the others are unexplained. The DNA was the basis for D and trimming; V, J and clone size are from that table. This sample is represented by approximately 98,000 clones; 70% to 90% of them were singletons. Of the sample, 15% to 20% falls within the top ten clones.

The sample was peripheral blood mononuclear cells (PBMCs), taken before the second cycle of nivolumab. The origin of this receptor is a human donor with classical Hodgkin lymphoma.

DNA sequence: TGTGCCAGCTCACCAGGACAAACAGGGCGGTCGGTCGAGCAGTACTTC. Translated, it reads CASSPGQTGRSVEQYF. The chain joins TRBV18 to TRBJ2-7, with a tentative D gene TRBD1 over 6 matching bases. In the germline V gene, CDR1 corresponds to KGHSH and CDR2 to LQKENI. The V and J ends are trimmed by 2 bases and 6 bases, leaving 20 bases between them. The CDR3, from cysteine to phenylalanine, totals 16 residues. Only the CDR3 portion is preserved as DNA: 48 bases, with reading frame beginning at the first base.